One and the same sample provided the 20 T cell receptor beta chains below, sequenced in a study of blood T cell repertoires in COVID-19. Some clones are missing from TCRdb's copy, which holds only in-frame ones; the method was immunoSEQ multiplex PCR. The sample includes 300,000 to 450,000 clones, around 87% of them seen just once. The sequenced sample consisted of PBMCs or T cells enriched from blood (not recorded which). Receptors were obtained from a man aged 25-40 years who had recovered from COVID-19.

This chain links TRBV19 with TRBJ2-3; 7 bases are shared with TRBD2. CDR1 is LNHDA and CDR2 is SQIVND in the germline V gene (reference sequence). Losses at the gene ends were 7 bases for V and 0 bases for J; bases not matched to a gene: 7. This CDR3 is built from 15 residues. CDR3 DNA sequence: TGTGCCAGTAACCCGGGAGGACATAGCACAGATACGCAGTATTTT. Its translation is CASNPGGHSTDTQYF.

The V call is TRBV10-3, the J call TRBJ2-7; D unclear. V was shortened by 4 bases and J by 4 bases, with 8 bases between the two germline ends. CDR1 is ENHRY and CDR2 is SYGVKD in the germline V gene. The CDR3 loop spans 12 amino acids. The CDR3 DNA follows: TGTGCCATCAGTGTTCACAGTTACGAGCAGTACTTC. Translation: CAISVHSYEQYF.

The chain carries TRBV5-6 and TRBJ2-7, with D possibly being TRBD1 (5 bases). Deletions cut 4 bases from V and 6 bases from J, with 14 bases between. CDR3 length: 13 residues. CDR1 is SGHDT, CDR2 YYEEEE, per germline. The CDR3 DNA is TGTGCCAGCAGCCCTGATGTCAGGGCCGAGCAGTACTTC. This translates into CASSPDVRAEQYF. Full variable domain (rest looked up from reference TRBV5-6 and TRBJ2-7): DAGVTQSPTHLIKTRGQQVTLRCSPKSGHDTVSWYQQALGQGPQFIFQYYEEEERQRGNFPDRFSGHQFPNYSSELNVNALLLGDSALYLCASSPDVRAEQYFGPGTRLTVT.

The V and J genes are TRBV30 and TRBJ1-4, with 8 bases lining up with TRBD1. CDR1 and CDR2 from the germline V gene are GTSNPN and SVGIG (reference sequence). The CDR3 is 16 residues long. V was pared by 3 bases and J by 7 bases, with 13 bases of the junction left unmatched. The CDR3, as DNA: TGTGCCTGGAGGCCTAAGGGGGCAGGGGGCGGTGAAAAACTGTTTTTT. Its translation is CAWRPKGAGGGEKLFF.

The J gene is TRBJ2-2, the V gene TRBV6-5; 7 nucleotides match TRBD1. Losses at the gene ends were 6 bases for V and 4 bases for J; bases not matched to a gene: 8. The germline CDR1 and CDR2 sequences are MNHEY and SVGAGI. The CDR3 totals 15 residues. The CDR3 DNA reads as TGTGCCAGCAGCCAGAAGTACAGGGGCACCGGGGAGCTGTTTTTT. Protein product: CASSQKYRGTGELFF.

The chain links TRBV18 to TRBJ2-7, with TRBD2 matching 8 bases. Germline values: CDR1 KGHSH, CDR2 LQKENI. Trimming cost V 5 bases and J 6 bases; bases outside gene matches: 6. CDR3 size: 13 residues. CDR3 loop: CASSVGLASEQYF. The CDR3 DNA follows: TGTGCCAGCTCAGTAGGACTAGCAAGCGAGCAGTACTTC.

This sequence joins TRBV5-1 and TRBJ2-5, with 10 bases aligning to TRBD2. Germline V gene lookup returns CDR1 SGHRS and CDR2 YFSETQ. V gave up 0 bases and J gave up 4 bases; unmatched junction bases: 3. The CDR3 length is 15 residues. The CDR3 region is CASSLAIAGGETQYF. The CDR3 coding sequence is TGCGCCAGCAGCTTGGCGATAGCGGGGGGAGAGACCCAGTACTTC.

This chain links TRBV30 with TRBJ2-2; weak D call: TRBD2 (6 bases). V was shortened by 2 bases and J by 7 bases, with 17 bases between the two germline ends. CDR1 is GTSNPN and CDR2 is SVGIG in the germline V gene (reference sequence). This CDR3 has 15 residues. The CDR3 region has the DNA TGTGCCTGGAGTCAAAGGACGATTAGCGGCGGGGAGCTGTTTTTT. Translation gives CAWSQRTISGGELFF. The full variable domain, in which reference TRBV30 and TRBJ2-2 provide the parts outside the CDR3, is SQTIHQWPATLVQPVGSPLSLECTVEGTSNPNLYWYRQAAGRGLQLLFYSVGIGQISSEVPQNLSASRPQDRQFILSSKKLLLSDSGFYLCAWSQRTISGGELFFGEGSRLTVL.

This clone occurred once. The chain is built from TRBV5-1 and TRBJ2-7; D is undetermined. The CDR3 sequence is 13 residues long. The germline V and J ends were trimmed by 0 bases and 2 bases, with 6 bases remaining between them. The germline V gene encodes CDR1 SGHRS and CDR2 YFSETQ. For the CDR3, the DNA is TGCGCCAGCAGCTTGGCAGATACCTACGAGCAGTACTTC. Translated, it gives CASSLADTYEQYF.

This clone was recorded once. The V gene is TRBV19, the J gene TRBJ2-3, with 11 bases identical to TRBD2. Germline V gene lookup returns CDR1 LNHDA and CDR2 SQIVND (reference sequence). This CDR3 is built from 15 residues. V shed 5 bases and J 3 bases; nucleotides not matched to a gene: 4. The CDR3 is CASSPLAGGTDTQYF. The CDR3 region has the DNA TGTGCCAGTAGTCCCTTAGCGGGGGGGACAGATACGCAGTATTTT.

V and J are TRBV9 and TRBJ2-3, with 11 bases identical to TRBD2. Germline values: CDR1 SGDLS, CDR2 YYNGEE. CDR3 length: 16 amino acids. J lost 5 bases, V lost 1 base, and 6 bases had no gene match. CDR3 DNA sequence: TGTGCCAGCAGCGTAAGCCTTCTAGCGGGGGGAGATACGCAGTATTTT. This codes for CASSVSLLAGGDTQYF.

The gene calls are TRBV25-1 and TRBJ2-1; 8 bases map to TRBD2. Germline CDR1 reads MGHDK; CDR2 reads SYGVNS. With 4 bases clipped from V and 4 bases from J, the junction kept 9 bases outside the gene matches. The CDR3 runs to 16 residues. For the CDR3, the DNA is TGTGCCAGCAGTGTCTTATGGAGCGGGGGATACAATGAGCAGTTCTTC. It is translated as CASSVLWSGGYNEQFF. The whole variable domain, remainder taken from reference TRBV25-1 and TRBJ2-1, is EADIYQTPRYLVIGTGKKITLECSQTMGHDKMYWYQQDPGMELHLIHYSYGVNSTEKGDLSSESTVSRIRTEHFPLTLESARPSHTSQYLCASSVLWSGGYNEQFFGPGTRLTVL.

The chain couples TRBV19 to TRBJ1-5; D gene unclear. V gave up 6 bases and J gave up 3 bases, with 12 bases separating them. CDR1 LNHDA and CDR2 SQIVND come from the germline V gene (reference sequence). There are 14 residues in the CDR3. The CDR3 DNA reads as TGTGCCAGTAGCGGTTTTGACTTCAATCAGCCCCAGCATTTT. It encodes CASSGFDFNQPQHF.

Worth noting for this clone: Other DNA sequences from this sample encode an identical CDR3 as well. This CDR3 reads CATSETGGEAFF. The CDR3 DNA is TGTGCCACCAGTGAGACAGGGGGTGAAGCTTTCTTT. This sequence joins TRBV24-1 and TRBJ1-1; 9 bases fit TRBD1. The CDR3 has 12 residues. V lost 4 bases, J lost 7 bases, and 0 bases stayed unmatched. In germline, CDR1 is KGHDR, CDR2 SFDVKD.

The gene calls are TRBV5-6 and TRBJ2-2, with 7 nucleotides matching TRBD2. Losses at the gene ends were 2 bases for V and 7 bases for J; bases not matched to a gene: 5. The CDR3 has 14 amino acids. Per germline, CDR1 SGHDT and CDR2 YYEEEE. The CDR3 bases are TGTGCCAGCAGCTTAGGGACTATGGTCGGGGAGCTGTTTTTT. It yields the protein CASSLGTMVGELFF. The entire variable domain, with the rest obtained from reference TRBV5-6 and TRBJ2-2, is as follows: DAGVTQSPTHLIKTRGQQVTLRCSPKSGHDTVSWYQQALGQGPQFIFQYYEEEERQRGNFPDRFSGHQFPNYSSELNVNALLLGDSALYLCASSLGTMVGELFFGEGSRLTVL.

The chain carries TRBV3-1 (or the pseudogene TRBV3-2) and TRBJ2-5; D possibly corresponds to TRBD2 (5 bases). Germline CDR1 LGHDT, CDR2 YNNKEL (reference sequence). The V and J ends lost 3 bases and 3 bases respectively, with 8 bases between them. This CDR3 comprises 13 residues. In nucleotides, the CDR3 is TGTGCCAGCAGCCAGTACGGGGAAGAGACCCAGTACTTC. It codes for CASSQYGEETQYF.

The V call is TRBV5-1, the J call TRBJ2-2, with 14 bases identical to TRBD2. Germline values: CDR1 SGHRS, CDR2 YFSETQ. The CDR3 runs to 17 residues. V shed 4 bases, J shed 4 bases, and the junction held 6 bases outside the gene matches. CDR3 DNA sequence: TGCGCCAGCAGCGCCCGGACTAGCGGGGGGACCACCGGGGAGCTGTTTTTT. Protein product: CASSARTSGGTTGELFF.

The J gene is TRBJ1-2, the V gene TRBV19; no reliable D call. The ends were cut back, 11 bases at V and 13 bases at J, with 17 bases in the middle. Looked up from germline, CDR1 is LNHDA and CDR2 is SQIVND (reference sequence). The CDR3 has 10 residues. The CDR3 nucleotides read TGTGCCTCGCGTAACGGGGTAACCACCTTC. Translated, it gives CASRNGVTTF.

The rearrangement links TRBV6-5 to TRBJ2-7, with D possibly being TRBD1 (6 bases). Trimming removed 0 bases at V and 2 bases at J, with 11 bases between. Per germline, CDR1 MNHEY and CDR2 SVGAGI. The CDR3 covers 15 residues. This CDR3 is CASSYSTGRTYEQYF. CDR3 nucleotide sequence: TGTGCCAGCAGTTACTCGACAGGACGAACCTACGAGCAGTACTTC.

As concerns this clone: This sample includes further DNA sequences coding for the same CDR3. The V call is TRBV9, the J call TRBJ2-1, with TRBD2 matching over 9 bases. Trimming removed 2 bases from V and 4 bases from J; junction bases left unmatched: 4. The CDR3 spans 15 residues. The V gene's germline CDR1 is SGDLS and CDR2 YYNGEE. CDR3 amino acids: CASSVSGGGYNEQFF. In nucleotides, the CDR3 is TGTGCCAGCAGCGTTAGCGGGGGCGGGTACAATGAGCAGTTCTTC.